The 30 T cell receptor beta chains in this list originate from one sample, sequenced in a study of cytomegalovirus exposure and HLA in healthy donors. 13 Jbeta primers and 60 Vbeta primers were used for the PCR. Sequenced by immunoSEQ multiplex PCR; TCRdb stores in-frame clones only, minus some. The repertoire holds about 120,000 clones, with roughly 80% as singletons. The sample comprised PBMCs. The receptors derive from a woman between 35 and 50 years old in good health and CMV-seronegative.

The chain couples TRBV4-3 to TRBJ2-3; tentative D call: TRBD1 (5 bases). The V gene lost 1 base and the J gene lost 1 base, with 9 bases spanning the gap. The CDR3 runs 15 residues. Germline V lookup: CDR1 LGHNA, CDR2 YSLEER. The CDR3 is CASSQVLGGTDTQYF. CDR3 bases: TGCGCCAGCAGCCAAGTCCTAGGGGGCACAGATACGCAGTATTTT.

The chain recombines TRBV19 with TRBJ1-1, with 7 bases matching TRBD1. CDR1 is LNHDA and CDR2 is SQIVND in the germline V gene (reference sequence). The CDR3 covers 13 residues. After removal of 3 bases from V and 6 bases from J, the junction contained 4 bases not matched to a gene. CDR3 sequence reads: CASSIQTGSEAFF. In DNA, the CDR3 is TGTGCCAGTAGTATCCAGACAGGGTCTGAAGCTTTCTTT.

The rearrangement links TRBV6-5 to TRBJ2-7; D is possibly TRBD1 (5 bases). V lost 0 bases and J 2 bases, leaving 11 bases between the germline ends. Looked up from germline, CDR1 is MNHEY and CDR2 is SVGAGI. The CDR3 contains 15 residues. CDR3 region: CASSYSAQAAYEQYF. The DNA for the CDR3 is TGTGCCAGCAGTTACTCCGCACAGGCGGCCTACGAGCAGTACTTC.

The chain employs TRBV2 and TRBJ1-3; 7 bases align to TRBD1. V trimming: 6 bases; J trimming: 2 bases; junction bases outside the gene matches: 7. The CDR3 totals 15 residues. From germline, CDR1 is SNHLY and CDR2 FYNNEI. The DNA of the CDR3 is TGTGCCAGCAGAGGGGGCAGGGCCCCTGGAAACACCATATATTTT. It codes for CASRGGRAPGNTIYF.

The chain joins TRBV7-6 to TRBJ1-1; D remains ambiguous. Germline V CDR1 and CDR2: SGHVS, FNYEAQ. The CDR3 loop spans 13 amino acids. Deletions cut 6 bases from V and 10 bases from J, with 18 bases between. The CDR3, as DNA: TGTGCCAGCAGTCCTGCCAACTCAGGCTCAGCTTTCTTT. Its protein product is CASSPANSGSAFF.

The chain links TRBV7-2 to TRBJ1-3; TRBD1 aligns across 11 bases. This CDR3 is built from 17 residues. CDR1 SGHTA and CDR2 FQGNSA come from the germline V gene. J was trimmed by 4 bases and V by 5 bases; bases with no gene match: 10. The CDR3 nucleotides read TGTGCCAGCAGCAGGGGACAGGGGGTTGCGCTGGGAAACACCATATATTTT. Translated, it gives CASSRGQGVALGNTIYF.

This clone was counted once. CDR3 bases: TGTGCCAGCAGAGCACAGGGGGCTGGGGCCAACGTCCTGACTTTC. It yields the protein CASRAQGAGANVLTF. The V gene is TRBV28, the J gene TRBJ2-6; 8 nucleotides agree with TRBD1. From germline, CDR1 is MDHEN and CDR2 SYDVKM. The CDR3 is 15 residues long. Trimming took 6 bases from V and 2 from J; bases not matched to a gene: 3.

The V call is TRBV6-6, the J call TRBJ2-7; TRBD1 aligns across 7 bases. The CDR3 sequence is 14 residues long. With V trimmed by 2 bases and J by 5 bases, 6 bases remained unmatched. Germline-derived CDR1 and CDR2 are MNHNY and SVGAGI (reference sequence). The CDR3 nucleotides are TGTGCCAGCAGTTACGGAGAGGGGGCCCACGAGCAGTACTTC. It codes for CASSYGEGAHEQYF.

V usage is TRBV10-3 and J usage is TRBJ2-7; 14 bases line up with TRBD2. Trimming took 6 bases from V and 7 from J; bases not matched to a gene: 5. The V gene's germline CDR1 is ENHRY and CDR2 SYGVKD. The CDR3 has 14 residues. CDR3 protein: CAIRGLAGEEEQYF. Written as DNA, the CDR3 is TGTGCCATCAGGGGACTAGCGGGAGAGGAAGAGCAGTACTTC.

V is TRBV19 and J is TRBJ1-2; D is undetermined. Trimming took off 5 bases at V and 3 bases at J, with 10 bases between the two ends. The CDR3 consists of 13 residues. Germline V CDR1 and CDR2: LNHDA, SQIVND (reference sequence). Here the CDR3 DNA reads TGTGCCAGTAGTTTATCGGGGTACTATGGCTACACCTTC. This sequence encodes CASSLSGYYGYTF.

This rearrangement joins TRBV6-4 to TRBJ2-1; 11 positions match TRBD2. Germline V gives CDR1 MRHNA, CDR2 SNTAGT. The CDR3 is made up of 15 amino acids. Germline trimming cut 5 bases from V and 4 bases from J; bases unmatched to any gene: 4. CDR3 bases: TGTGCCAGCAGTCTGACTAGCGGGGATTACAATGAGCAGTTCTTC. This sequence encodes CASSLTSGDYNEQFF.

This rearrangement joins TRBV18 to TRBJ1-5, with a tentative D call TRBD1 (6 bases). CDR1 is KGHSH, CDR2 LQKENI, per germline. Trimming left V 3 bases short and J 0 bases short, with 15 bases between. CDR3 length: 17 residues. CDR3 sequence: CASSPAGQSYSNQPQHF. CDR3 nucleotide sequence: TGTGCCAGCTCACCGGCAGGACAGTCCTATAGCAATCAGCCCCAGCATTTT.

The V call is TRBV5-6, the J call TRBJ2-7, with unresolved D. Per the germline V gene, CDR1 is SGHDT and CDR2 is YYEEEE. Trimming took 1 base from V and 6 from J, leaving 5 bases between them. The CDR3 consists of 11 residues. CDR3 residues: CASSLFGEQYF. CDR3 in DNA: TGTGCCAGCAGCTTGTTCGGCGAGCAGTACTTC.

The chain recombines TRBV6-5 with TRBJ2-7; 16 bases are a match to TRBD2. V shed 2 bases, J shed 5 bases, and the junction held 3 bases outside the gene matches. Germline CDR1 and CDR2: MNHEY and SVGAGI. CDR3 size: 16 residues. This CDR3 reads CASSYAGTSGRDEQYF. CDR3 DNA sequence: TGTGCCAGCAGTTACGCCGGGACTAGCGGGAGGGACGAGCAGTACTTC.

With respect to this clone: This sample also contains other DNA sequences that code for the same CDR3. For the CDR3, the DNA is TGTGCCTGGAGTGTAAGGGGTAATCAGCCCCAGCATTTT. As protein: CAWSVRGNQPQHF. The gene calls are TRBV30 and TRBJ1-5, with D possibly TRBD1 on 5 matching bases. The CDR3 is made up of 13 amino acids. Trimming stripped 0 bases from V and 4 bases from J, with 7 bases between. CDR1 and CDR2 from the germline V gene are GTSNPN and SVGIG (reference sequence).

The chain uses TRBV19 and TRBJ2-3; D might be TRBD1 (6 bases). The CDR3 sequence is 14 residues long. Germline V gene lookup returns CDR1 LNHDA and CDR2 SQIVND (reference sequence). Trimming removed 7 bases at V and 6 bases at J, with 17 bases between. Here the CDR3 DNA reads TGTGCCAGTACGTGGGGTCAGGGGAGTGATACGCAGTATTTT. Amino acid sequence: CASTWGQGSDTQYF.

This clone was recorded a few times. The J gene is TRBJ2-7, the V gene TRBV13; 7 bases map to TRBD2. Losses at the gene ends were 6 bases for V and 0 bases for J; bases not matched to a gene: 2. Germline lookup yields CDR1 PRHDT and CDR2 FYEKMQ (reference sequence). The CDR3 sequence is 13 residues long. The CDR3 here is CASRTSTSYEQYF. Written as DNA, the CDR3 is TGTGCCAGCAGGACTAGCACCTCCTACGAGCAGTACTTC.

V usage is TRBV6-4 and J usage is TRBJ1-5, with 8 bases aligning to TRBD1. This CDR3 region has 17 residues. The germline V gene has CDR1 MRHNA and CDR2 SNTAGT. With 7 bases clipped from V and 1 base from J, the junction kept 12 bases outside the gene matches. CDR3 residues: CASTSRDRQGSNQPQHF. The CDR3 nucleotides read TGTGCCAGCACTTCCAGAGACCGACAGGGGAGCAATCAGCCCCAGCATTTT.

The chain has TRBV9 and TRBJ1-5; D uncertain. Deletions cut 0 bases from V and 4 bases from J, with 11 bases between. This CDR3 spans 15 amino acids. Germline V lookup: CDR1 SGDLS, CDR2 YYNGEE. In DNA, the CDR3 is TGTGCCAGCAGCGTAGACGGTCAGGATAATCAGCCCCAGCATTTT. Its translation: CASSVDGQDNQPQHF.

The chain carries TRBV10-3 and TRBJ2-7; D may be TRBD1 (6 bases). Between the trimmed V and J ends, which lost 11 bases and 4 bases, there was a span of 21 bases. Germline lookup yields CDR1 ENHRY and CDR2 SYGVKD. The CDR3 length is 14 residues. The CDR3 loop reads CAVAPVRDKYEQYF. The DNA for the CDR3 is TGTGCCGTCGCGCCCGTCCGGGACAAGTACGAGCAGTACTTC.

This chain links TRBV28 with TRBJ1-2; TRBD1 matches at 8 bases. This CDR3 has 14 residues. The V and J ends lost 6 bases and 6 bases, in that order; junction bases with no gene match: 9. Per the germline V gene, CDR1 is MDHEN and CDR2 is SYDVKM. The CDR3 nucleotides are TGTGCCAGCAGAAAAGGACAGGGCAGCCATGGCTACACCTTC. This gives the protein CASRKGQGSHGYTF.

The genes are TRBV19 and TRBJ1-2; D might be TRBD1 (5 bases). Germline V gene sequence: CDR1 LNHDA, CDR2 SQIVND (reference sequence). The ends were cut back, 5 bases at V and 1 base at J, with 14 bases in the middle. This CDR3 has 15 residues. In DNA, the CDR3 is TGTGCCAGTAGTCCGCCGACGACAGTTAACTATGGCTACACCTTC. As protein: CASSPPTTVNYGYTF.

About this clone itself: Mismatch with germline at one junction end may stem from a read error. The chain has TRBV7-2 and TRBJ1-1, with 8 bases fitting TRBD1. Per the germline V gene, CDR1 is SGHTA and CDR2 is FQGNSA. The CDR3 is 13 amino acids. The CDR3 reads CAGSGQGNTEAFF. The CDR3 DNA reads as TGTGCCGGCAGCGGACAGGGGAACACTGAAGCTTTCTTT.

DNA of the CDR3: TGCGCCAGCAGCCAAGGTACAGGGTACGAGCAGTACTTC. Its translation: CASSQGTGYEQYF. The genes are TRBV4-3 and TRBJ2-5; D perhaps matches TRBD1 (6 bases). The J call may be mistaken, given a closer DNA end match to TRBJ2-7. Germline assignment: CDR1 LGHNA and CDR2 YSLEER. The CDR3 sequence is 13 residues long.

This clone has only a few counts. The rearrangement joins TRBV19 to TRBJ1-5; weak D call: TRBD1 (6 bases). Per the germline V gene, CDR1 is LNHDA and CDR2 is SQIVND (reference sequence). With 4 bases removed from V and 3 bases from J, the gap between germline ends came to 16 bases. The CDR3 runs to 16 residues. The DNA of the CDR3 is TGTGCCAGTAGTAGGAACCGGGACACTTACAATCAGCCCCAGCATTTT. It specifies CASSRNRDTYNQPQHF.

This clone was picked up a small number of times. V usage is TRBV2 and J usage is TRBJ2-3; maybe TRBD2 (7 bases). Germline V gene data show CDR1 as SNHLY and CDR2 as FYNNEI. V lost 7 bases to trimming and J lost 5 bases, with 22 bases between them. The CDR3 is made up of 16 amino acids. The CDR3 DNA sequence: TGTGCCAGCACTTCCGAAGTCGGGGGGCAAGGAGATACGCAGTATTTT. Translated, it gives CASTSEVGGQGDTQYF.

The chain employs TRBV25-1 and TRBJ2-1; TRBD2 agrees at 12 bases. The germline CDR1 and CDR2 sequences are MGHDK and SYGVNS. The CDR3 length is 17 residues. Unmatched junction bases numbered 9, after V lost 2 bases and J lost 7 bases. CDR3 DNA sequence: TGTGCCAGCAGTGAACCGACTAGCGGGAGACCCCTGAATGAGCAGTTCTTC. Protein sequence: CASSEPTSGRPLNEQFF.

V is TRBV5-5 and J is TRBJ1-2; tentatively, D is TRBD1 (6 bases). V was trimmed by 1 base and J by 0 bases, leaving 7 bases between them. Germline V gene sequence: CDR1 SGHKS, CDR2 YYEKEE (reference sequence). The CDR3 has 14 amino acids. This CDR3 reads CASSLQGSNYGYTF. The DNA of the CDR3 is TGTGCCAGCAGCTTGCAGGGGTCTAACTATGGCTACACCTTC.

The table lists this clone with a few counts. The junction departs from the called germline gene at one end, perhaps through a read error. The V call is TRBV7-9, the J call TRBJ1-5, with D unresolved. This CDR3 is built from 15 residues. In germline, CDR1 is SEHNR, CDR2 FQNEAQ (reference sequence). In nucleotides, the CDR3 is TGTTCCAGCAGCTTCACCCCGGGAGTCCCCCAGCCCCAGCATTTT. Encoded protein: CSSSFTPGVPQPQHF.

The chain combines TRBV30 with TRBJ2-3, with D perhaps matching TRBD2 (5 bases). V was shortened by 2 bases and J by 2 bases, with 17 bases between the two germline ends. The CDR3 contains 16 residues. Looked up from germline, CDR1 is GTSNPN and CDR2 is SVGIG (reference sequence). The CDR3 protein is CAWSKVGDRDTDTQYF. In DNA form, the CDR3 reads TGTGCCTGGAGTAAGGTGGGAGACCGTGACACAGATACGCAGTATTTT.